This TCR beta chain was captured in a study of T cells in Graves' hyperthyroidism and ophthalmopathy. About the study: Pretreatment peripheral blood was obtained at initial diagnosis.

TCR beta CDR3 regions were amplified from RNA. RT-PCR in the first round (using the HTBI primer set) targeted the TCR CDR3. Each CDR3 protein gets one entry after TCRdb re-called the multiplex PCR reads with MiXCR. The sample shows approximately 400,000 distinct CDR3 sequences, about 14% of them seen only once. V lost 0 bases and J lost 6; bases outside the gene matches: 8. Germline-derived CDR1 and CDR2 are SGHDT and YYEEEE. The CDR3 spans 16 residues. This clonotype was recorded many times. The target antigen is unknown. The study's findings and limits: Progression to ophthalmopathy was predicted a median of roughly 6.5 months early.

The sequence derives from a woman between 25 and 40 years old with Graves' ophthalmopathy. This sequence joins TRBV5-6 and TRBJ2-1, with TRBD2 matching over 8 bases. The sample taken for sequencing was blood. The CDR3 coding sequence is TGTGCCAGCAGCTTGGTCCCTAGCGGGCCTTTCAATGAGCAGTTCTTC. Translated: CASSLVPSGPFNEQFF.